Listed here are 3 T cell receptor beta chains from one sample, sequenced in a study of CD8+ T cells in alopecia areata. Following extraction, RNA underwent reverse transcription to cDNA, which served as the sequencing template. Sequenced by immunoSEQ multiplex PCR; TCRdb stores in-frame clones only, minus some. The sample lists a few hundred thousand clones, more than 30% occurring once. Treatment indicated: oral pan-JAK inhibitor, 5-10 mg twice daily. The sequencing used CD4+ T cells sorted from blood, collected around week 30, from a patient treated with tofacitinib. The receptors here all came from a human donor with alopecia areata.

Only a few counts were recorded for this clone. This rearrangement joins TRBV29-1 to TRBJ2-1, with 13 nucleotides matching TRBD2. This CDR3 contains 14 residues. J lost 9 bases, V lost 3 bases, and 5 bases had no gene match. Germline CDR1 is SQVTM and CDR2 is ANQGSEA. Written as DNA, the CDR3 is TGCAGCGTTGAGGGACTAGCGGGGCGGTCTGAGCAGTTCTTC. Amino acid sequence: CSVEGLAGRSEQFF.

Concerning this clone: The junction shows a germline mismatch at one end, possibly a read error. The gene calls are TRBV19 and TRBJ1-2; D gene uncertain. Germline values: CDR1 LNHDA, CDR2 SQIVND (reference sequence). The CDR3 is 12 residues long. DNA for the CDR3: TGTGCCAGTAGTTTAGACGGGAGAAGCTACACCTTC. Translated: CASSLDGRSYTF.

The chain recombines TRBV30 with TRBJ1-2; D not certain. Trimming shortened V by 3 bases and J by 8 bases, and 16 bases separated the two germline ends. Germline V gene data show CDR1 as GTSNPN and CDR2 as SVGIG (reference sequence). The length of the CDR3 is 13 residues. CDR3 bases: TGTGCCTGGAGCAGCCCGGGCCTCCACGGCTACACCTTC. Its protein product is CAWSSPGLHGYTF.